This T cell receptor (beta chain) was identified during a study of beta chain features in type 1 diabetes. In regard to this clone: Its specificity is not known.

Findings and caveats of the study: Significant though moderate, a shortening of TCRB CDR3s appeared in all four CD4+ subsets of Type 1 diabetes patients.

The investigators reverse transcribed all of the isolated RNA, so they sequenced expressed TCRB transcripts. Profiling relied on immunoSEQ multiplex PCR, and the TCRdb table lists in-frame clones only, not all of them. Of some 63,000 clones listed, roughly half are singletons. V was trimmed by 4 bases and J by 8 bases, leaving 17 bases between them. The germline V gene has CDR1 SQVTM and CDR2 ANQGSEA. The CDR3 spans 13 residues. This rearrangement joins TRBV29-1 to TRBJ1-2; TRBD1 might be the D (5 bases). The origin of this receptor is a man aged 25-45 years with type 1 diabetes. Source material: central memory CD4+ T cells from blood. CDR3 DNA sequence: TGCAGCGTTGCGGTTGGGTCAGGGCGAGGCTACACCTTC. Protein: CSVAVGSGRGYTF.